This is a list of T cell receptor beta chains from one sample in a study of T-cell memory formation after mild COVID-19. TCRdb reprocessed the 5' RACE reads with MiXCR, giving one entry per CDR3 protein. The sample yields about 560,000 distinct CDR3 sequences, about 20% seen once. Sequenced: PBMCs or a T cell subset sorted from them (not recorded which). The receptors were sampled from an adult woman who had mild COVID-19 (a few samples of this study predate the infection). Cell type and time point are not known. The CDR3 runs from the conserved cysteine through the conserved F or W. The D gene is left open where the match is weak. Size is stated for part of the rows, as once, few or many counts, or as a class when the clone is expanded.

d_call j_call v_call clone_size cdr3_nt cdr3_aa
. TRBJ2-7 TRBV7-3 few TGTGCCAGCAGCGTCCAACAGGGTCCCTACGAGCAGTACTTC CASSVQQGPYEQYF
. TRBJ2-6 TRBV18 few TGTGCCAGCTCACCACTTGACTCTGGGGCCAACGTCCTGACTTTC CASSPLDSGANVLTF
TRBD2 TRBJ2-1 TRBV3-1 . TGTGCCAGCAGCCGGACTAGCGGCCTCTTGGGTGAGCAGTTCTTC CASSRTSGLLGEQFF
. TRBJ2-7 TRBV20-1 . TGCAGTGCTGGTGGGAGTATCGGCTACGAGCAGTACTTC CSAGGSIGYEQYF
. TRBJ1-1 TRBV29-1 few TGCAGCGTTTCGACAGGTTCGGTCACTGAAGCTTTCTTT CSVSTGSVTEAFF
. TRBJ1-6 TRBV12-3/TRBV12-4 many TGTGCCAGCAGTTCCTACGGAGATAATTCACCCCTCCACTTT CASSSYGDNSPLHF
. TRBJ1-6 TRBV15 . TGTGCCACCAGCAAACACGGGAAGAATAATTCACCCCTCCACTTT CATSKHGKNNSPLHF
TRBD2 TRBJ2-2 TRBV20-1 few TGCAGTGGTATGCGGGAGGTTAACGGGGAGCTGTTTTTT CSGMREVNGELFF
TRBD1 TRBJ1-2 TRBV18 . TGTGCCAGCTCAAGACCCGGACAGGCGAACTATGGCTACACCTTC CASSRPGQANYGYTF
TRBD2 TRBJ2-5 TRBV20-1 . TGCAGTGCCCTCGGCGTAGCGGGGGTTGTGGGAGAGACCCAGTACTTC CSALGVAGVVGETQYF
TRBD1 TRBJ1-6 TRBV15 . TGTGCCACCAGCAGAGTGGGGGATCTCCGGGACAGGGTACGCTCACCCCTCCACTTT CATSRVGDLRDRVRSPLHF